This T cell receptor beta chain was identified during a study of cytomegalovirus exposure and HLA in healthy donors. This clone was recorded only once. Sequenced by immunoSEQ multiplex PCR; TCRdb stores in-frame clones only, minus some. The sample consists of over 200,000 clones, almost 90% of them appearing once. The CDR3 consists of 16 residues. V lost 4 bases and J lost 0; bases outside the gene matches: 11. Germline CDR1 SQVTM, CDR2 ANQGSEA. V gene TRBV29-1 combines with J gene TRBJ2-7; 8 nucleotides agree with TRBD2. This receptor was taken from a woman aged 18 to 35 in good health and CMV-seronegative. What was sequenced was PBMCs. In DNA, the CDR3 is TGCAGCGTTGCGGGACTAGATAACTCGGGCTCCTACGAGCAGTACTTC. It specifies CSVAGLDNSGSYEQYF.